The subject of this entry is one T cell receptor (beta chain). Its antigen is unidentified. Germline V gene sequence: CDR1 SGHDN, CDR2 FVKESK. V lost 1 base and J 0 bases, leaving 10 bases between the germline ends. This CDR3 has 16 residues. Libraries were prepared by immunoSEQ multiplex PCR; TCRdb keeps only in-frame clonotypes and omits some of them. The table records millions of clones, 80% to 95% of them present only once. This entry is derived from a study of shared clonotypes between healthy human individuals. Notes on the study in general: Sequencing depth was expected to affect clonotype sharing among donors.

The sequence came from a man aged 18 to 29 in good health. Some clones in this sample may be carry-over from other donors' samples. The sample comprised naive CD4+ T cells from PBMCs. Noted subset: CD45RA+ positively selected. The rearrangement uses TRBV14 and TRBJ1-3; D ambiguous. The chain's CDR3 is CASSQGVLSSGNTIYF. The CDR3 DNA is TGTGCCAGCAGCCAAGGCGTCCTAAGCTCTGGAAACACCATATATTTT. Full variable domain (outside the CDR3, taken from reference TRBV14 and TRBJ1-3): EAGVTQFPSHSVIEKGQTVTLRCDPISGHDNLYWYRRVMGKEIKFLLHFVKESKQDESGMPNNRFLAERTGGTYSTLKVQPAELEDSGVYFCASSQGVLSSGNTIYFGEGSWLTVV.